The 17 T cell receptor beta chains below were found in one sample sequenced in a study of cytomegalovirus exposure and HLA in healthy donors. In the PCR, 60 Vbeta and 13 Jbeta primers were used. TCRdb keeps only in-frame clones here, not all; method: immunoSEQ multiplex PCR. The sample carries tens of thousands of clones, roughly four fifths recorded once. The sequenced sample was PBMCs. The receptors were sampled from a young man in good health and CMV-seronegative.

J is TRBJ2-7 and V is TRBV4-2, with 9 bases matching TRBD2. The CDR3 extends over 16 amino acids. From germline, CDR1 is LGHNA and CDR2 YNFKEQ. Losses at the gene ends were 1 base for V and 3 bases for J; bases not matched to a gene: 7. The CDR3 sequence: CASSQGRGLADYEQYF. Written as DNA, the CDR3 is TGTGCCAGCAGCCAAGGGAGGGGACTAGCCGACTACGAGCAGTACTTC.

The CDR3 loop is CAWALGLSGANVLTF. As DNA, the CDR3 is TGTGCCTGGGCTCTCGGTCTCTCTGGGGCCAACGTCCTGACTTTC. The chain recombines TRBV30 with TRBJ2-6, with D unresolved. This CDR3 is built from 15 residues. The germline V gene has CDR1 GTSNPN and CDR2 SVGIG (reference sequence). Trimming shortened V by 5 bases and J by 0 bases, and 11 bases separated the two germline ends.

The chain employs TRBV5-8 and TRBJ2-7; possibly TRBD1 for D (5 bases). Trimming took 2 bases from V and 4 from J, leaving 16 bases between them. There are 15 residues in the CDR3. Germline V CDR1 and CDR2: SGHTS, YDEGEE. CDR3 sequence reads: CASSFQSSRGYEQYF. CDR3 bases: TGTGCCAGCAGCTTCCAGTCTTCAAGGGGTTACGAGCAGTACTTC.

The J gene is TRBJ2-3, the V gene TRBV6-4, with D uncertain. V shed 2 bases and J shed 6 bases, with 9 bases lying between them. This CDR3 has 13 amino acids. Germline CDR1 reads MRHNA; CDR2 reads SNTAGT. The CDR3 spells CASSDRLRDTQYF. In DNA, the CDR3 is TGTGCCAGCAGTGACCGCCTGCGGGATACGCAGTATTTT.

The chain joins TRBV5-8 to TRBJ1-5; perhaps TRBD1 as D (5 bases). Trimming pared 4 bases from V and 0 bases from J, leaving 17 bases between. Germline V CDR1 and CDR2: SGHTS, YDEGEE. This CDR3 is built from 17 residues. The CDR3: CASSLRRDYYSNQPQHF. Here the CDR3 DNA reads TGTGCCAGCAGCCTACGACGGGACTACTATAGCAATCAGCCCCAGCATTTT.

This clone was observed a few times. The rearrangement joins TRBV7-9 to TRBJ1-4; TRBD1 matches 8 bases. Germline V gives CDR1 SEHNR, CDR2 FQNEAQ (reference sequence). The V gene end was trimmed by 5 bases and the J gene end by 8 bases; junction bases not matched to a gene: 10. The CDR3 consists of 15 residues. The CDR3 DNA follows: TGTGCCAGCAGCGGACAGGGTGAGGAGGGAGAAAAACTGTTTTTT. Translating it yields CASSGQGEEGEKLFF.

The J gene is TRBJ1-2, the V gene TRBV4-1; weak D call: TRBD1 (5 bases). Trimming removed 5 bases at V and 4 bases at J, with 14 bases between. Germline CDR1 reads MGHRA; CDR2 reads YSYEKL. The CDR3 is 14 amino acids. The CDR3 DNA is TGCGCCAGCAGCTCAACGGGGGTTGGCTATGGCTACACCTTC. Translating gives CASSSTGVGYGYTF.

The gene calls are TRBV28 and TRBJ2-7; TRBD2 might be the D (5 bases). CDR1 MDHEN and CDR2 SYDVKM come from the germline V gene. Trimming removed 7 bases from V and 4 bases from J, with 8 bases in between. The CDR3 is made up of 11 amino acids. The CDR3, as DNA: TGTGCCAGCACCCGGGGATACGAGCAGTACTTC. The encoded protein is CASTRGYEQYF.

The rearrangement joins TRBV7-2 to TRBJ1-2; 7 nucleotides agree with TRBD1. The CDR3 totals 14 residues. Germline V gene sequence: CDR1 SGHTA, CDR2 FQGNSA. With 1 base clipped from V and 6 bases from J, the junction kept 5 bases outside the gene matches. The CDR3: CASSLEGTENGYTF. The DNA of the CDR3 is TGTGCCAGCAGCTTAGAAGGGACAGAAAATGGCTACACCTTC.

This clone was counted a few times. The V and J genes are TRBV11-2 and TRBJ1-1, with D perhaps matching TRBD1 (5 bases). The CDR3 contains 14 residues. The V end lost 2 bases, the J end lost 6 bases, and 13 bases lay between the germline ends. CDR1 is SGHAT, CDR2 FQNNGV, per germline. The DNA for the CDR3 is TGTGCCAGCAGCTTATTAGAGGGAGGGGCTGAAGCTTTCTTT. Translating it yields CASSLLEGGAEAFF.

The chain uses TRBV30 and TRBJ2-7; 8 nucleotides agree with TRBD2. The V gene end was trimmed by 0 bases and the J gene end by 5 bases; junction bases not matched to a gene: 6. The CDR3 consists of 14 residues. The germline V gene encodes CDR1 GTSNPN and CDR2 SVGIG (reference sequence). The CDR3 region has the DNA TGTGCCTGGAGTGTACGGCGGGAGGCCAACGAGCAGTACTTC. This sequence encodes CAWSVRREANEQYF.

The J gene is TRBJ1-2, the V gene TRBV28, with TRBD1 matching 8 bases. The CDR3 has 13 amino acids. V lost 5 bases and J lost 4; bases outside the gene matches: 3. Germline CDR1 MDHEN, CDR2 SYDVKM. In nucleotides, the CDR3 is TGTGCCAGCAGTAGACAGGGGAGCTATGGCTACACCTTC. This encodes CASSRQGSYGYTF.

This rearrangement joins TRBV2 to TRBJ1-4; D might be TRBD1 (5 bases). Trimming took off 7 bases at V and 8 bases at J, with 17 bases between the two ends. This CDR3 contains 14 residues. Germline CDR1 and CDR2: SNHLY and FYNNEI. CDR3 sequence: CASTSWKGLEKLFF. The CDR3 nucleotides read TGTGCCAGCACCTCCTGGAAGGGGCTGGAAAAACTGTTTTTT.

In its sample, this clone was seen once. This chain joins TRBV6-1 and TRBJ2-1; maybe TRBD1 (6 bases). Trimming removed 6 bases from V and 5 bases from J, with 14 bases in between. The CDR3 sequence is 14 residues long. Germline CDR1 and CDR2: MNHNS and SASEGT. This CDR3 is CASRRQDAHNEQFF. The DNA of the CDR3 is TGTGCCAGCAGAAGACAGGACGCTCACAATGAGCAGTTCTTC.

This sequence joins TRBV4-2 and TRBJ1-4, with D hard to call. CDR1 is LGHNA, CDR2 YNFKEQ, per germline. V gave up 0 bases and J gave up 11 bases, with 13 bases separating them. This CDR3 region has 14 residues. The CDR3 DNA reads TGTGCCAGCAGCCAAGAAGCCCATGGAGGGAAACTGTTTTTT. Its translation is CASSQEAHGGKLFF.

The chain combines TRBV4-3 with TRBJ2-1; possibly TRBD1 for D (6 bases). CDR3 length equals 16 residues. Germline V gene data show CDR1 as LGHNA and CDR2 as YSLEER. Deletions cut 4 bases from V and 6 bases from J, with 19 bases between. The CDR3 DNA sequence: TGCGCCAGCAGCCTCTTACCGGGACAAGGACTCAATGAGCAGTTCTTC. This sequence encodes CASSLLPGQGLNEQFF.

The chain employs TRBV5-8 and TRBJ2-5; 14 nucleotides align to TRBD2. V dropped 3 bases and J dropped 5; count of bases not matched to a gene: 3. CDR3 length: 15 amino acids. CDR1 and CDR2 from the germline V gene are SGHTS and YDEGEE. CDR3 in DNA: TGTGCCAGCAGCTGGGGACTAGCGGGAGCGGAGACCCAGTACTTC. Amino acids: CASSWGLAGAETQYF.